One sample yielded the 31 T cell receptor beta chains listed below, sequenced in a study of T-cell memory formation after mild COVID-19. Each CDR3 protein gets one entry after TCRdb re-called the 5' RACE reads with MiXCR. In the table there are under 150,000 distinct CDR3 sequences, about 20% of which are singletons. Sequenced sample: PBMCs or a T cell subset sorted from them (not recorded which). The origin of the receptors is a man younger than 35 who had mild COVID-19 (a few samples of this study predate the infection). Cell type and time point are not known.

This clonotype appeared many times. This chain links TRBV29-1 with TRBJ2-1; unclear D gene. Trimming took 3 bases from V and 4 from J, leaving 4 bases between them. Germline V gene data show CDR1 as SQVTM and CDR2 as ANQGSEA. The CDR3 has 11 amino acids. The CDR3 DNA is TGCAGCGTTGAGCTATACAATGAGCAGTTCTTC. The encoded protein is CSVELYNEQFF.

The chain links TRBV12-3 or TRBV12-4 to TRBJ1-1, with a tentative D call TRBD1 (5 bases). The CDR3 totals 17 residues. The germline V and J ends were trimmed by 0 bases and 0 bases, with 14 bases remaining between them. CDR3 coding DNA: TGTGCCAGCAGTTTAGCGTTTGGGGCAAGCTTGAACACTGAAGCTTTCTTT. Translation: CASSLAFGASLNTEAFF.

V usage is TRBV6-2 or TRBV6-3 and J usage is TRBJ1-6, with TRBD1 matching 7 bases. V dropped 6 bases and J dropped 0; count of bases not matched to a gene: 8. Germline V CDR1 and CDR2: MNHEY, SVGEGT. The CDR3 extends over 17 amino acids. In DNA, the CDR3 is TGTGCCAGCAGAATCGACAGGGCCAGCTCCTATAATTCACCCCTCCACTTT. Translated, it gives CASRIDRASSYNSPLHF.

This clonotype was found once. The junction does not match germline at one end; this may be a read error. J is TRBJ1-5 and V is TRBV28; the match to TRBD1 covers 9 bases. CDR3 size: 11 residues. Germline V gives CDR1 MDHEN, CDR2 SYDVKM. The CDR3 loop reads CASRATGGWHF. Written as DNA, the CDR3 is TGTGCCAGCAGAGCCACAGGGGGCTGGCACTTT.

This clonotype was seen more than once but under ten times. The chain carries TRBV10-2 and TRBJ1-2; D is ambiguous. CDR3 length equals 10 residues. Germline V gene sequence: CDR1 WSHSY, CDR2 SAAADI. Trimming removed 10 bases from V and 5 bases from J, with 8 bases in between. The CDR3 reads CATRDYGYTF. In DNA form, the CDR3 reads TGCGCCACTCGCGATTATGGCTACACCTTC.

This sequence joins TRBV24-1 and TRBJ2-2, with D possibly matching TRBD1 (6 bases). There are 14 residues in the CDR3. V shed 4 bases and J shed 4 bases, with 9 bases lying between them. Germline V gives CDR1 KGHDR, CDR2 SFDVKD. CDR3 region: CATSETGSTGELFF. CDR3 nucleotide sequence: TGTGCCACCAGTGAAACAGGGAGCACCGGGGAGCTGTTTTTT.

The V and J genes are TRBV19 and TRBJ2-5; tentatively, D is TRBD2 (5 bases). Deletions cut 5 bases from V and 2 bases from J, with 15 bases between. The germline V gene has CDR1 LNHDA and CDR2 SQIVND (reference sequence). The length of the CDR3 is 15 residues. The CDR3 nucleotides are TGTGCCAGTAGTTCAGCGGTCGACCTACAAGAGACCCAGTACTTC. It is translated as CASSSAVDLQETQYF.

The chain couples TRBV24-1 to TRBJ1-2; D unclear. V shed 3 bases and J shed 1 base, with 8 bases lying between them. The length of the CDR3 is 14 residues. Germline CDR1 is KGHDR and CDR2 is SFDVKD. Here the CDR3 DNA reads TGTGCCACCAGTGATCGGCTTCATAACTATGGCTACACCTTC. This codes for CATSDRLHNYGYTF.

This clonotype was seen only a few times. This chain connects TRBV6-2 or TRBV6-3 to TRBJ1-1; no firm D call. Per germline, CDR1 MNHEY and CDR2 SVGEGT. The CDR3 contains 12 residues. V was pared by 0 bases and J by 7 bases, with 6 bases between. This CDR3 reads CASSYSRHEAFF. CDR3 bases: TGTGCCAGCAGTTACTCGAGGCATGAAGCTTTCTTT.

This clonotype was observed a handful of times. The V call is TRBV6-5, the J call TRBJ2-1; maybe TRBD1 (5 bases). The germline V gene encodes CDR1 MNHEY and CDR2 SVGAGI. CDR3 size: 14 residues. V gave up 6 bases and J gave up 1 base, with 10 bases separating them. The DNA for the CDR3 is TGTGCCAGCAGCCGCAGGGAATCCTACAATGAGCAGTTCTTC. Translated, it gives CASSRRESYNEQFF.

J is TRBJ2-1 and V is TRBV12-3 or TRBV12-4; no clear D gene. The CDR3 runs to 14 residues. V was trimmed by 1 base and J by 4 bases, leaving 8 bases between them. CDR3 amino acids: CASSLVPRYNEQFF. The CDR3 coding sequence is TGTGCCAGCAGTTTAGTTCCCCGATACAATGAGCAGTTCTTC.

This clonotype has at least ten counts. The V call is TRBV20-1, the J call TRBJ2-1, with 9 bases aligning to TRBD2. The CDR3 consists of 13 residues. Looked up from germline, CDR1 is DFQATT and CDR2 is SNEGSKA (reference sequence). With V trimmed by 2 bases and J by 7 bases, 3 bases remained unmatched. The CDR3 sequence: CSARRLAGNEQFF. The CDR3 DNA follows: TGCAGTGCTAGACGGCTAGCGGGAAATGAGCAGTTCTTC.

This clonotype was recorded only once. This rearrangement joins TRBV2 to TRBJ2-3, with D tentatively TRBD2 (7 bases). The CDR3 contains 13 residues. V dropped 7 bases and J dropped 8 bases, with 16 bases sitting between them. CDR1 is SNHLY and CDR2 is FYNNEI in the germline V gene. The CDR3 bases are TGTGCCAGCACTCGGCGGGGGCCAACTACGCAGTATTTT. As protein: CASTRRGPTTQYF.

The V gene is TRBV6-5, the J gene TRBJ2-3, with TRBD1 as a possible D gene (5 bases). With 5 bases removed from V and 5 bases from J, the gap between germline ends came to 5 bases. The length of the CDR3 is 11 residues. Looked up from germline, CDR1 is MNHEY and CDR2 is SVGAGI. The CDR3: CASSTGDTQYF. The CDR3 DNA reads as TGTGCCAGCAGTACAGGAGATACGCAGTATTTT.

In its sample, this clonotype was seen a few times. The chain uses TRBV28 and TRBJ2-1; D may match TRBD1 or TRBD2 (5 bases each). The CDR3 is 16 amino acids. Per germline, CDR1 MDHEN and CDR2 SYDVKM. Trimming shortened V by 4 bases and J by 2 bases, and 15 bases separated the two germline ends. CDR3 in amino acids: CASSYLGVATYNEQFF. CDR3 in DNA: TGTGCCAGCAGTTACTTGGGGGTTGCCACCTACAATGAGCAGTTCTTC.

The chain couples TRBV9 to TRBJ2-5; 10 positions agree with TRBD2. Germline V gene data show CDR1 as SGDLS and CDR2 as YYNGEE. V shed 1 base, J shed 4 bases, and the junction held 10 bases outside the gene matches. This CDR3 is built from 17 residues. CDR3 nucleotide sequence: TGTGCCAGCAGCGTAACCTCGGGGCTAGCGGGGGCAGAGACCCAGTACTTC. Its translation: CASSVTSGLAGAETQYF.

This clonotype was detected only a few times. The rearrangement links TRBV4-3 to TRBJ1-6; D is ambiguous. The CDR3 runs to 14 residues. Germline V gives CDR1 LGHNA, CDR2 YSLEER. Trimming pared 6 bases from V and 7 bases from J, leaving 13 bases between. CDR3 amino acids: CASRDTLSNSPLHF. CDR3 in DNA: TGCGCCAGCAGGGATACTTTAAGCAATTCACCCCTCCACTTT.

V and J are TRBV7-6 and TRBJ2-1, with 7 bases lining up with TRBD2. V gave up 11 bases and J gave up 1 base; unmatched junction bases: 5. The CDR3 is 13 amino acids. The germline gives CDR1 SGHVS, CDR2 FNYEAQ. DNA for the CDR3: TGTGCCGTTGGACTAGGGTCCTACAATGAGCAGTTCTTC. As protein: CAVGLGSYNEQFF.

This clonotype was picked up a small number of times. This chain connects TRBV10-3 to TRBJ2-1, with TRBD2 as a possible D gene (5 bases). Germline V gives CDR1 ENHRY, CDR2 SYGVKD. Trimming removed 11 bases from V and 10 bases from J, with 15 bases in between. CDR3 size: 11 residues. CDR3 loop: CASGFSYEQFF. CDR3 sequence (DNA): TGTGCCTCGGGGTTCTCTTACGAGCAGTTCTTC.

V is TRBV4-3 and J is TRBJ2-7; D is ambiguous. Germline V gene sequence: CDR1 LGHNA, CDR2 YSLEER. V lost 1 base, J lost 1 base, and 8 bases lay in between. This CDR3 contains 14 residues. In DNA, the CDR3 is TGCGCCAGCAGCCAAGGTCAGAATTCCTACGAGCAGTACTTC. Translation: CASSQGQNSYEQYF.

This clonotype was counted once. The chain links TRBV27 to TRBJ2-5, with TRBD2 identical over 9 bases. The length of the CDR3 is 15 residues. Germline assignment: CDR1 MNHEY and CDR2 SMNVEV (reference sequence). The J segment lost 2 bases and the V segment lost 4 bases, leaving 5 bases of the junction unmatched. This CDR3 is CASSSLAGVQETQYF. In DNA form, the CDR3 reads TGTGCCAGCAGTTCCTTAGCGGGGGTACAAGAGACCCAGTACTTC.

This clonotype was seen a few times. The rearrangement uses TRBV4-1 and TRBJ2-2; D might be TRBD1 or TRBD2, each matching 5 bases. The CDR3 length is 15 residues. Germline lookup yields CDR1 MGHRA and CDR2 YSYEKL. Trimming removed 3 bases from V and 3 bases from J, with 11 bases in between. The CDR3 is CASSQGTFDTGELFF. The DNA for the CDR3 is TGCGCCAGCAGCCAGGGGACCTTCGACACCGGGGAGCTGTTTTTT.

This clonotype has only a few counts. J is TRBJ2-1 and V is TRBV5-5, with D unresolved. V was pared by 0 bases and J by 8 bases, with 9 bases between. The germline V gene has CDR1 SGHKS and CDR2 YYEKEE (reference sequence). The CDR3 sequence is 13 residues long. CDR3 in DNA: TGTGCCAGCAGCTTGGGTAGTGGGGATGAGCAGTTCTTC. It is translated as CASSLGSGDEQFF. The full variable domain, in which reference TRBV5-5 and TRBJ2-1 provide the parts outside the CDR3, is DAGVTQSPTHLIKTRGQQVTLRCSPISGHKSVSWYQQVLGQGPQFIFQYYEKEERGRGNFPDRFSARQFPNYSSELNVNALLLGDSALYLCASSLGSGDEQFFGPGTRLTVL.

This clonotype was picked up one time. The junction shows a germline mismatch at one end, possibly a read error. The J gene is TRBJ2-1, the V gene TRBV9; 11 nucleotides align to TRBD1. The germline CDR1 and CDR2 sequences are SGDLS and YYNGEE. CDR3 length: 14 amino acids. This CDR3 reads CASSTRDRGTRKLF. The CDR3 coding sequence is TGTGCCAGCAGCACCCGGGACAGGGGGACTCGTAAGCTCTTC.

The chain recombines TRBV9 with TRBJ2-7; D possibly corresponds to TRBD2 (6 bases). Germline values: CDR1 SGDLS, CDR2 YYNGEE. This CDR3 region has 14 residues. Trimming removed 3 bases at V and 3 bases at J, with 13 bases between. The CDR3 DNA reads TGTGCCAGCAGCGACGGGACTTGCGACTACGAGCAGTACGTC. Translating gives CASSDGTCDYEQYV.

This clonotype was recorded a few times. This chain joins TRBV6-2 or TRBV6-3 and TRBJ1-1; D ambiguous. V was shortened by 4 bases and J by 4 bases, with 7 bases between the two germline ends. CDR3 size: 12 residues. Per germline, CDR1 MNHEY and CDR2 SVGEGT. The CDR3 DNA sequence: TGTGCCAGCAGTTCCACCACCACTGAAGCTTTCTTT. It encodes CASSSTTTEAFF.

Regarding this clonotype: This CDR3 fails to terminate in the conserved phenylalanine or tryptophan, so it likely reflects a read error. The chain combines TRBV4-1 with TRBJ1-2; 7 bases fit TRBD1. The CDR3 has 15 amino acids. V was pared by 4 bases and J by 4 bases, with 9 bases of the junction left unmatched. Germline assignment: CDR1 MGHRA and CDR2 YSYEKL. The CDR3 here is CASSRDDREGYGYTL. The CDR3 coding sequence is TGCGCCAGCAGCCGAGACGACAGGGAGGGCTATGGCTACACCCTC.

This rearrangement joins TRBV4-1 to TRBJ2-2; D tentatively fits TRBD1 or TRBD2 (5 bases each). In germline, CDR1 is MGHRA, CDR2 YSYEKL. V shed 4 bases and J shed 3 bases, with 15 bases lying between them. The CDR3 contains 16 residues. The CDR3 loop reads CASSLQYMGDTGELFF. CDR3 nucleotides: TGCGCCAGCAGCCTTCAATATATGGGGGACACCGGGGAGCTGTTTTTT.

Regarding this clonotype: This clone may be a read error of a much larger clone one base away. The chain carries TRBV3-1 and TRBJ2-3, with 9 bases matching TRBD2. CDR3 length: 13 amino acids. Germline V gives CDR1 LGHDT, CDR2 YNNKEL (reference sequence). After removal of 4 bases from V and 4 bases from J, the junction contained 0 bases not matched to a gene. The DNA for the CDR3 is TGTGCCAGCAGCCTAGCGGGGGCAGATACGCAGTATTTT. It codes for CASSLAGADTQYF.

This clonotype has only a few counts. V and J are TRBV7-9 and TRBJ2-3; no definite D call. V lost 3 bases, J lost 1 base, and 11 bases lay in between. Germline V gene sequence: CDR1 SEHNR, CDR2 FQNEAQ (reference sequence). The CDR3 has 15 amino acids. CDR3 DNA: TGTGCCAGCAGCTTGCAGGAGTACCGCACAGATACGCAGTATTTT. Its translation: CASSLQEYRTDTQYF.

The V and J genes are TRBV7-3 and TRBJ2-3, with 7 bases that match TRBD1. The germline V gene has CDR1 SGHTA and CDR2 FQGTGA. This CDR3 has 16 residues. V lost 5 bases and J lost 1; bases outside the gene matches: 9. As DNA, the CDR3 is TGTGCCAGCAGCACCGAAGGGGGCCACGGCACAGATACGCAGTATTTT. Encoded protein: CASSTEGGHGTDTQYF.